The clone carrying this TCR beta chain came up a few times. The antigen remains unidentified. CDR3 length equals 14 residues. V trimming: 5 bases; J trimming: 1 base; junction bases outside the gene matches: 3. This record belongs to a study of T cells in Graves' hyperthyroidism and ophthalmopathy. Investigators excluded patients with uncontrolled infection, other autoimmune disease, pregnancy or lactation. Clinical symptoms, serum thyroxine and TRAb, thyroid ultrasound and orbital computed tomography together formed the diagnostic basis. Fresh peripheral blood, approximately 10 ml, was the source of the PBMCs. Study-wide points: Most clonotypes expanded in the thyroid (above 0.001) were also present in blood.

Template material for amplifying TCR beta CDR3 regions consisted of RNA transcripts. A first-round RT-PCR of the TCR CDR3 used the HTBI primer set. TCRdb used MiXCR to reprocess the multiplex PCR reads, holding one entry per CDR3 protein. The table records about 380,000 distinct CDR3 sequences, over 11% of them present only once. This TCR came from a woman aged 60-75 years with Graves' hyperthyroidism. V gene TRBV12-3 or TRBV12-4 combines with J gene TRBJ1-1; 8 positions agree with TRBD1. Sequencing input: blood. CDR3 region: CASSTGGPNTEAFF. CDR3 coding DNA: TGTGCCAGCAGTACAGGGGGGCCGAACACTGAAGCTTTCTTT.